The TCR beta chain described here comes from a study of shared clonotypes between healthy human individuals (dated by TCRdb to 2020 to 2022). Regarding the complete study: A few men and a couple of women, aged 18 to 49 years, made up the cohort. For each donor, three plates each were used for CD4 naive and CD4 memory, two plates were used for CD8 naive, and one plate was used for CD8 memory. To estimate repertoire size and how much clonotype sharing occurs between individuals, the study deeply sequenced the blood TCR repertoires of a handful of healthy adults. Libraries were prepared and TCR repertoires were sequenced by different laboratories using diverse techniques, in order to increase sequencing depth and limit assay-specific biases. Leukapheresis yielded between about 0.94 and 8.9 billion PBMCs per donor.

V sheds 7 bases and J sheds 1 base, leaving 7 bases between their ends. The CDR3 runs 13 amino acids, cysteine and phenylalanine included. Of all the DNA, just the CDR3 is kept, 39 bases in frame from base 1. For CDR1 and CDR2, the germline V gene lists SNHLY and FYNNEI. Using the deep immunoSEQ assay, multiplex PCR amplified TCR CDR3 regions from genomic DNA. Genomic DNA extracted from each cell subset was distributed evenly over all wells of several immunoSEQ 96-well plates, and each plate served as one replicate. Each replicate PCR for sorted subsets received around 0.2 ug genomic DNA, equal to about 30,000 T cell genomes. The purified libraries were quantified using a Qubit 3.0 fluorometer, sized with a Bioanalyzer 2100, and then quantified again using the KAPA Library Quantification kit. Each immunoSEQ 96-well plate was sequenced on its own single-read 150-cycle Illumina NextSeq 550 flow cell. The paper's data handling went like this. Because the immunoSEQ output held only junctional sequences and lacked quality scores, the filtering could not match the filtering applied to full-length reads. To assign V/J genes and CDR3, sequences were annotated using PyIR, a Python wrapper for IgBLAST v1.9, with IMGT germline references. Reads were removed for weak V/J assignments (E-value above 1e-6), missing CDR3, stop codons, out-of-frame junctions, or ambiguous translated residues. V3J clonotypes were defined as sequences sharing an identical inferred V gene, J gene, and CDR3 amino acid sequence. The percentage overlap between two repertoires was calculated by dividing the number of shared unique clonotypes by the size of the smaller repertoire. Three approaches were used to assess repertoire richness: RTK rarefaction, the Chao1 estimator, and Recon v2.1 estimates of unobserved clonotypes. For all TCRbeta clonotypes obtained by the gDNA method from a few donors, generation probabilities were computed with OLGA. The table was pulled from immuneACCESS by TCRdb, which kept in-frame rearrangements only. Such tables lose some clones; where checked, under half of the loss comes from unresolved V genes, and the rest has no known cause. Clone size and V and J calls were adopted from that table, with D and trimming inferred from the DNA. The sample table shows around 2.3 million clones, and roughly 95% are seen once. The ten top clones hold 0.1% to 0.15% of the sample.

The study at large found these results: Pairwise subsampling indicated that sequencing depth was expected to affect the degree of clonotype sharing among donors. Larger estimated clonotype richness was generally found for naive subsets than for memory subsets. Incomplete sequencing was indicated by rarefaction of sorted-subset datasets, despite the large sequencing depth. Because the study included a small number of donors, the genetic and exposure-history diversity represented was limited. When a handful of donors were compared, the shared fraction of clonotypes was 5% to 6.5% for naive CD4, approximately 3.5% for naive CD8, 2% to 2.5% for memory CD4, and 0.35% to 0.5% for memory CD8. Clonotypes shared by all four sorted-subset donors showed higher generation probabilities than non-shared clonotypes. Sampling was limited to blood, and TCR repertoires in tissue likely differ from TCR repertoires in blood.

The donors were healthy, HIV-negative adults who had no recently reported acute infections or vaccinations. Every donor was a Caucasian adult residing in Nashville, Tennessee, USA. Magnetic negative selection was used to enrich CD4+ T cells, after which naive cells were positively selected on CD45RA and the negative fraction became the memory subset. Blood was obtained by leukapheresis, after which PBMCs were separated by Ficoll-Histopaque density gradient centrifugation and cryopreserved in liquid nitrogen vapor phase. Analytical flow cytometry was used to check the purity and quantity of each magnetically sorted T cell population. Each sorted fraction had its genomic DNA isolated and then quantified by UV absorbance on a Nanodrop 2000c. As concerns this clone: Its antigen has not been determined. No much larger clone is present one base from it, and per-base qualities are unavailable.

This TCR was recovered from a man aged 18-30 years in good health. Sequencing was done on a sample of naive CD4+ T cells sorted from blood. The cell subset or site label on this specimen signifies: CD45RA+ positively selected. This sequence uses TRBV2 and TRBJ2-2; no D gene can be assigned with confidence. The CDR3 corresponds to CASTQQNTGELFF. The nucleotide sequence reads as follows: TGTGCCAGCACCCAACAGAACACCGGGGAGCTGTTTTTT.